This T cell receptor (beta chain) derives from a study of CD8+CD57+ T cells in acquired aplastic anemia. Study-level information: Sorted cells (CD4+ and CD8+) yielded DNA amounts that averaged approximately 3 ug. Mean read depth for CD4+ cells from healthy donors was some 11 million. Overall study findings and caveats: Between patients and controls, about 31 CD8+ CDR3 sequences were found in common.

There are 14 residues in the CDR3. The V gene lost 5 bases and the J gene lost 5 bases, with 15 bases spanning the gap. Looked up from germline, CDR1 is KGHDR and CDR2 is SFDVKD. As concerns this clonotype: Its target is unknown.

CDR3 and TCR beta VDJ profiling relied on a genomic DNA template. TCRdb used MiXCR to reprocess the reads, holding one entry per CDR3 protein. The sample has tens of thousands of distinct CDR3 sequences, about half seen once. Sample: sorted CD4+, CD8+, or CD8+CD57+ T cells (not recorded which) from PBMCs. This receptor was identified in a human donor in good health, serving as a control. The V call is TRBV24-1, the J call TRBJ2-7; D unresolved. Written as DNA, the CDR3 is TGTGCCACCAGTGCCCATGGATCAAAGGACGAGCAGTACTTC. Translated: CATSAHGSKDEQYF.